What follows are 20 T cell receptor beta chains derived from one specimen sequenced in a study of beta chain features in type 1 diabetes. Whole-study findings and limits: In all four CD4+ subsets, TCRB CDR3 length was significantly, moderately reduced in type 1 diabetes.

Investigators reverse transcribed all isolated RNA, so they sequenced expressed TCRB transcripts. TCRdb's table, derived via immunoSEQ multiplex PCR, lists solely in-frame clones and lacks some. The table includes approximately 140,000 clones, around 10% detected once. The antigens for these receptors are not known. The sequenced sample was central memory CD4+ T cells from blood. The receptors here all came from a man aged 25 to 40 with type 1 diabetes.

The CDR3 region is CAIRSTGMNTEAFF. The DNA of the CDR3 is TGTGCCATCAGATCGACAGGAATGAACACTGAAGCTTTCTTT. The chain joins TRBV10-3 to TRBJ1-1; tentative D call: TRBD1 (6 bases). The CDR3 has 14 amino acids. With 6 bases removed from V and 0 bases from J, the gap between germline ends came to 11 bases. Germline-derived CDR1 and CDR2 are ENHRY and SYGVKD.

This clone has only a few counts. The rearrangement uses TRBV6-5 and TRBJ2-1, with TRBD2 matching over 9 bases. Germline CDR1 reads MNHEY; CDR2 reads SVGAGI. The V and J ends lost 2 bases and 6 bases, in that order; junction bases with no gene match: 8. This CDR3 region has 16 residues. Written as DNA, the CDR3 is TGTGCCAGCAGTTACATCCTAAGCGGGGGGCCCAATGAGCAGTTCTTC. Encoded protein: CASSYILSGGPNEQFF.

The chain has TRBV2 and TRBJ2-3, with 7 nucleotides matching TRBD1. Trimming took 7 bases from V and 3 from J; bases not matched to a gene: 10. CDR3 length: 15 residues. Germline CDR1 SNHLY, CDR2 FYNNEI. CDR3 nucleotide sequence: TGTGCCAGCAAAATAAACAGGGGACGGACAGATACGCAGTATTTT. Translating gives CASKINRGRTDTQYF.

This clone has more than one count but fewer than ten. V usage is TRBV7-2 and J usage is TRBJ1-2; 8 nucleotides align to TRBD1. Germline V gene sequence: CDR1 SGHTA, CDR2 FQGNSA. V lost 4 bases to trimming and J lost 4 bases; unmatched junction nucleotides: 8. CDR3 size: 15 residues. The CDR3 region has the DNA TGTGCCAGCAGCTATCCGGACAGGGAGCTCTATGGCTACACCTTC. Its protein product is CASSYPDRELYGYTF.

There are a few counts of this clone. The chain uses TRBV5-6 and TRBJ1-2; 8 bases map to TRBD1. Germline lookup yields CDR1 SGHDT and CDR2 YYEEEE. CDR3 length: 13 residues. Losses at the gene ends were 4 bases for V and 8 bases for J; bases not matched to a gene: 7. The CDR3 loop reads CASSPQGARGYTF. The CDR3 nucleotides are TGTGCCAGCAGCCCTCAGGGGGCGCGGGGCTACACCTTC.

This clone appeared a few times. The rearrangement uses TRBV2 and TRBJ2-2; 9 nucleotides align to TRBD1. The CDR3 covers 12 residues. Germline assignment: CDR1 SNHLY and CDR2 FYNNEI. The chain's CDR3 is CAEGQGTGELFF. CDR3 nucleotide sequence: TGTGCAGAGGGACAGGGCACCGGGGAGCTGTTTTTT.

This chain links TRBV4-3 with TRBJ1-1, with D unresolved. Germline-derived CDR1 and CDR2 are LGHNA and YSLEER. Trimming cost V 1 base and J 7 bases, with 4 bases left between them. This CDR3 has 11 residues. CDR3 in amino acids: CASSQAFEAFF. CDR3 DNA: TGCGCCAGCAGCCAAGCATTTGAAGCTTTCTTT.

This clone was counted between two and nine times. The rearrangement joins TRBV7-8 to TRBJ1-1, with a weak D call TRBD1 (5 bases). Per the germline V gene, CDR1 is SGHVS and CDR2 is FQNEAQ. Trimming took off 2 bases at V and 6 bases at J, with 10 bases between the two ends. The CDR3 has 13 amino acids. The CDR3 nucleotides read TGTGCCAGCAGCTTAAATGGGGCGTCTGAAGCTTTCTTT. This sequence encodes CASSLNGASEAFF.

This chain links TRBV10-3 with TRBJ2-1, with 7 bases that match TRBD1. Germline CDR1 ENHRY, CDR2 SYGVKD. The CDR3 loop spans 14 amino acids. V lost 4 bases to trimming and J lost 5 bases; unmatched junction nucleotides: 5. The CDR3: CAISGQGGNNEQFF. As DNA, the CDR3 is TGTGCCATCAGTGGGCAAGGGGGCAACAATGAGCAGTTCTTC.

The chain links TRBV4-1 to TRBJ2-1; TRBD1 matches at 7 bases. This CDR3 has 16 amino acids. Germline V gene lookup returns CDR1 MGHRA and CDR2 YSYEKL. The ends lost 8 bases at V and 4 bases at J; junction bases unmatched: 14. The CDR3 region has the DNA TGCGCCAGCGGATTCTCAGGGACAGCCTTGTACAATGAGCAGTTCTTC. Translated: CASGFSGTALYNEQFF.

This clone appeared a few times. The V gene is TRBV6-6, the J gene TRBJ1-6; TRBD1 matches 7 bases. The germline V gene encodes CDR1 MNHNY and CDR2 SVGAGI (reference sequence). This CDR3 has 15 amino acids. Trimming took 6 bases from V and 7 from J; bases not matched to a gene: 9. The DNA for the CDR3 is TGTGCCAGCAGAAATACCGGGACAGCAAATTCACCCCTCCACTTT. This gives the protein CASRNTGTANSPLHF.

The rearrangement joins TRBV2 to TRBJ2-7; D is perhaps TRBD2 (6 bases). Germline loops: CDR1 SNHLY, CDR2 FYNNEI. The CDR3 runs to 14 residues. V was pared by 3 bases and J by 2 bases, with 11 bases between. The DNA of the CDR3 is TGTGCCAGCAGTGAGACGGGAGCGACCTACGAGCAGTACTTC. Translation: CASSETGATYEQYF.

V gene TRBV29-1 combines with J gene TRBJ2-5, with 7 bases that match TRBD1. Germline CDR1 and CDR2: SQVTM and ANQGSEA. The J segment lost 5 bases and the V segment lost 6 bases, leaving 3 bases of the junction unmatched. The CDR3 extends over 11 amino acids. CDR3 nucleotides: TGCAGCGTAGGGACAGCCGAGACCCAGTACTTC. Translating gives CSVGTAETQYF.

V is TRBV29-1 and J is TRBJ2-7, with 11 bases that match TRBD1. V shed 6 bases, J shed 6 bases, and the junction held 10 bases outside the gene matches. Germline CDR1 and CDR2: SQVTM and ANQGSEA. The CDR3 loop spans 14 amino acids. In nucleotides, the CDR3 is TGCAGCGTCGAAAGAGGGACAGGGGGACGCGAGCAGTACTTC. The encoded protein is CSVERGTGGREQYF.

V and J are TRBV5-1 and TRBJ2-5; the D is unclear. Trimming took 2 bases from V and 5 from J, leaving 13 bases between them. The CDR3 sequence is 14 residues long. Germline CDR1 is SGHRS and CDR2 is YFSETQ. CDR3 sequence: CASSFYNQMETQYF. DNA for the CDR3: TGCGCCAGCAGCTTTTACAACCAGATGGAGACCCAGTACTTC.

This clone was seen a handful of times. J is TRBJ2-1 and V is TRBV4-2, with a weak D call TRBD1 (6 bases). CDR1 LGHNA and CDR2 YNFKEQ come from the germline V gene. This CDR3 is built from 14 residues. V was cut by 1 base and J by 5 bases, with 9 bases left in between. The CDR3 is CASSQVTGNNEQFF. For the CDR3, the DNA is TGTGCCAGCAGCCAAGTGACAGGCAACAATGAGCAGTTCTTC.

The CDR3 region has the DNA TGTGCCAGCAGCGTAGGACTAGCGCAAGAGACCCAGTACTTC. Protein product: CASSVGLAQETQYF. This chain uses TRBV5-4 with TRBJ2-5; 9 nucleotides match TRBD2. CDR3 size: 14 residues. Germline V gene lookup returns CDR1 SGHNT and CDR2 YYREEE (reference sequence). The junction had 3 bases not matched to a gene; V was cut back by 4 bases and J by 2 bases.

The CDR3 DNA follows: TGTGCCACCAGTTACAACTCTGGAAACACCATATATTTT. Translating it yields CATSYNSGNTIYF. The rearrangement links TRBV15 to TRBJ1-3, with D unresolved. The CDR3 length is 13 residues. The V end lost 6 bases, the J end lost 0 bases, and 6 bases lay between the germline ends. Germline V gives CDR1 LNHNV, CDR2 YYDKDF (reference sequence). The full variable domain, rest sourced from reference TRBV15 and TRBJ1-3, is DAMVIQNPRYQVTQFGKPVTLSCSQTLNHNVMYWYQQKSSQAPKLLFHYYDKDFNNEADTPDNFQSRRPNTSFCFLDIRSPGLGDTAMYLCATSYNSGNTIYFGEGSWLTVV.

The genes are TRBV19 and TRBJ2-2, with TRBD1 matching 10 bases. With 5 bases clipped from V and 3 bases from J, the junction kept 15 bases outside the gene matches. CDR1 LNHDA and CDR2 SQIVND come from the germline V gene (reference sequence). The CDR3 runs to 19 residues. CDR3 sequence reads: CASSDRGRFPLLDTGELFF. CDR3 in DNA: TGTGCCAGTAGTGACAGGGGGCGCTTTCCCCTTCTAGACACCGGGGAGCTGTTTTTT.

This clone was found a few times. This chain links TRBV6-6 with TRBJ2-7; D is perhaps TRBD1 (6 bases). V lost 6 bases and J 3 bases, leaving 12 bases between the germline ends. This CDR3 has 13 amino acids. Germline CDR1 is MNHNY and CDR2 is SVGAGI (reference sequence). The CDR3 DNA reads as TGTGCCAGCAGCCGTTCAGGGGACTACGAGCAGTACTTC. This gives the protein CASSRSGDYEQYF.